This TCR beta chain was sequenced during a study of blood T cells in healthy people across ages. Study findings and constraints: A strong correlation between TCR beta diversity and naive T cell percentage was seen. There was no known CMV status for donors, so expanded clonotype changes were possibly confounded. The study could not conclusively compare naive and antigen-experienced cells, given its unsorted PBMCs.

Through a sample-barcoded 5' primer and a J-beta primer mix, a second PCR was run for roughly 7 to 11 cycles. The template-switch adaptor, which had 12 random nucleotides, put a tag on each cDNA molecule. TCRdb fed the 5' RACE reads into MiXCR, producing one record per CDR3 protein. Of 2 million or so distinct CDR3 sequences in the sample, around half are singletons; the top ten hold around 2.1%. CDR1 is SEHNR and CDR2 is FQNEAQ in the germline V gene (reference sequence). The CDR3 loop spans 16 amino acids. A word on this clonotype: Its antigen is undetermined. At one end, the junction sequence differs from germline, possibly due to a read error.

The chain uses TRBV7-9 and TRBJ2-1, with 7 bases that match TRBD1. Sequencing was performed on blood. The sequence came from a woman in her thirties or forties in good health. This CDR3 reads CAGSPSGTALYNEQFF. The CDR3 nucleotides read TGTGCCGGCAGCCCCTCCGGGACAGCCCTTTACAATGAGCAGTTCTTC.